The 9 T cell receptor beta chains listed next were all sequenced from one sample in a study of blood T cell repertoires in COVID-19. Libraries were prepared by immunoSEQ multiplex PCR; TCRdb keeps only in-frame clonotypes and omits some of them. Of 200,000 to 250,000 clones detected, around 90% appear once; the ten largest clones hold 0.8% to 1%. The sequencing input was peripheral blood. The receptor source for this set is a man in his 60s with COVID-19, enrolled during active disease.

The rearrangement links TRBV6-5 to TRBJ1-2; 11 positions agree with TRBD1. From germline, CDR1 is MNHEY and CDR2 SVGAGI. V lost 2 bases, J lost 4 bases, and 3 bases stayed unmatched. The CDR3 runs 15 residues. The DNA of the CDR3 is TGTGCCAGCAGTTACAGGACAGGGGGCATCTATGGCTACACCTTC. Protein sequence: CASSYRTGGIYGYTF.

This chain connects TRBV5-4 to TRBJ1-1; TRBD1 matches at 12 bases. Germline CDR1 is SGHNT and CDR2 is YYREEE (reference sequence). J lost 4 bases, V lost 4 bases, and 8 bases had no gene match. This CDR3 contains 16 residues. The CDR3 sequence is CASSPQGQGASTEAFF. The CDR3 region has the DNA TGTGCCAGCAGCCCACAGGGACAGGGGGCCAGCACTGAAGCTTTCTTT.

The CDR3 bases are TGTGCCAGCAGGGACAGGGGACCCTACTTCTACGAGCAGTACTTC. This gives the protein CASRDRGPYFYEQYF. V gene TRBV13 combines with J gene TRBJ2-7; 9 nucleotides match TRBD1. Germline CDR1 is PRHDT and CDR2 is FYEKMQ (reference sequence). This CDR3 contains 15 residues. V shed 6 bases, J shed 3 bases, and the junction held 9 bases outside the gene matches. Filled out from reference TRBV13 and TRBJ2-7, the complete variable domain reads AAGVIQSPRHLIKEKRETATLKCYPIPRHDTVYWYQQGPGQDPQFLISFYEKMQSDKGSIPDRFSAQQFSDYHSELNMSSLELGDSALYFCASRDRGPYFYEQYFGPGTRLTVT.

The rearrangement joins TRBV5-1 to TRBJ2-7; 9 bases align to TRBD2. This CDR3 comprises 16 residues. The ends lost 0 bases at V and 5 bases at J; junction bases unmatched: 9. CDR1 and CDR2 from the germline V gene are SGHRS and YFSETQ. Written as DNA, the CDR3 is TGCGCCAGCAGCTTGGGGGCAGCGGGAGGACGGAACGAGCAGTACTTC. This codes for CASSLGAAGGRNEQYF.

This rearrangement joins TRBV24-1 to TRBJ1-5; maybe TRBD1 (5 bases). There are 17 residues in the CDR3. The V end was cut by 5 bases, the J end by 2 bases, with 18 bases between. Germline-derived CDR1 and CDR2 are KGHDR and SFDVKD. CDR3 nucleotide sequence: TGTGCCACCAGTGTTAAAGGAATCCAGGGTCGCAATCAGCCCCAGCATTTT. Translation gives CATSVKGIQGRNQPQHF.

The CDR3, as DNA: TGTGCCAGCAGCTTATCGGGCTACGAGCAGTACTTC. It encodes CASSLSGYEQYF. V and J are TRBV11-2 and TRBJ2-7; no firm D call. With 2 bases removed from V and 3 bases from J, the gap between germline ends came to 5 bases. Germline V gene sequence: CDR1 SGHAT, CDR2 FQNNGV. CDR3 length equals 12 residues.

The chain carries TRBV2 and TRBJ2-5, with D perhaps TRBD2 (6 bases). CDR1 is SNHLY, CDR2 FYNNEI, per germline. This CDR3 is built from 13 residues. The V gene lost 7 bases and the J gene lost 6 bases, with 15 bases spanning the gap. The CDR3 DNA reads as TGTGCCAGCACTTGGCAGGAGGGACAGACCCAGTACTTC. Translation gives CASTWQEGQTQYF.

This chain connects TRBV19 to TRBJ2-7; 13 bases are a match to TRBD2. The germline V gene encodes CDR1 LNHDA and CDR2 SQIVND (reference sequence). This CDR3 is 16 amino acids long. The V gene end was trimmed by 0 bases and the J gene end by 3 bases; junction bases not matched to a gene: 2. CDR3 in DNA: TGTGCCAGTAGTATAGACGGGACTAGCGGGATCTACGAGCAGTACTTC. It encodes CASSIDGTSGIYEQYF. Using reference TRBV19 and TRBJ2-7 for the parts outside the CDR3, the full variable domain is DGGITQSPKYLFRKEGQNVTLSCEQNLNHDAMYWYRQDPGQGLRLIYYSQIVNDFQKGDIAEGYSVSREKKESFPLTVTSAQKNPTAFYLCASSIDGTSGIYEQYFGPGTRLTVT.

The genes are TRBV5-1 and TRBJ1-1; 9 nucleotides align to TRBD1. V shed 3 bases, J shed 4 bases, and the junction held 7 bases outside the gene matches. This CDR3 has 15 amino acids. Looked up from germline, CDR1 is SGHRS and CDR2 is YFSETQ. Written as DNA, the CDR3 is TGCGCCAGCAGCTCCGGACAGGGGCCATTCACTGAAGCTTTCTTT. Its translation: CASSSGQGPFTEAFF.